Listed below are T cell receptor beta chains from one sample, sequenced in a study of CD8 T cells in Susac syndrome. Using its own MiXCR run on the immunoSEQ multiplex PCR reads, TCRdb lists one record per CDR3 protein. The table lists about 71,000 distinct CDR3 sequences, around 93% of them singletons. Sequenced input: CD4+ T cells from PBMCs. These receptors were obtained from a human donor with Susac syndrome. Both conserved end residues are part of each CDR3. D genes are given only for firm matches. A row's size may be missing; if present it is once, few, many or a size class.

TGTGCCAGTAAATCGAGGGGAGCAGGAGAGACCCAGTACTTC | CASKSRGAGETQYF | - | TRBV19 | - | TRBJ2-5
TGCAGCGCACAGGACATCAAGGACAGGGGCTACACCTTC | CSAQDIKDRGYTF | - | TRBV29-1 | TRBD1 | TRBJ1-2
TGCAGTGCTACGGGGGGAGCCACTGAAGCTTTCTTT | CSATGGATEAFF | - | TRBV20-1 | - | TRBJ1-1
TGTGCCAGCAGTTTACCGAATCCCAATCAGCCCCAGCATTTT | CASSLPNPNQPQHF | - | TRBV28 | - | TRBJ1-5
TGCGCCAGCAGCCCCTTAGGGGGGCCCCAAGAGACCCAGTACTTC | CASSPLGGPQETQYF | - | TRBV4-3 | - | TRBJ2-5
TGCGCCAGCAGCCGGGGACAGGGTTACACCGGGGAGCTGTTTTTT | CASSRGQGYTGELFF | - | TRBV4-1 | TRBD1 | TRBJ2-2
TGCAGTGCTAGTCTTTCCCTAACCTTTAATGAAAAACTGTTTTTT | CSASLSLTFNEKLFF | - | TRBV20-1 | - | TRBJ1-4
TGCGCCAGCAGCTTCTACCTGACTAGCGGGGGAAACACAGATACGCAGTATTTT | CASSFYLTSGGNTDTQYF | - | TRBV5-1 | TRBD2 | TRBJ2-3
TGCAGTGCTAGTCAGGGTCAGGGCTACGAGCAGTACTTC | CSASQGQGYEQYF | - | TRBV20-1 | - | TRBJ2-7
TGTGCCATCAGCGAGGACGGGAAGGGCACAGATACGCAGTATTTT | CAISEDGKGTDTQYF | - | TRBV10-3 | - | TRBJ2-3
TGTGCCAGCAGCACCTATTTGAACACTGAAGCTTTCTTT | CASSTYLNTEAFF | - | TRBV7-2 | - | TRBJ1-1
TGTGCCAGCAGTTCCCCCCCCGGGGATGGCTACACCTTC | CASSSPPGDGYTF | once | TRBV27 | - | TRBJ1-2
TGCGCCAGCAGTCGTGCGGGGGCCGATTCCTACGAGCAGTACTTC | CASSRAGADSYEQYF | - | TRBV5-1 | - | TRBJ2-7
TGTGCCAGCAGCCAAGGGACTAGCGGGCAAGAGACCCAGTACTTC | CASSQGTSGQETQYF | few | TRBV4-2 | TRBD2 | TRBJ2-5
TGTGCCAGCAGGACACAGGGGGAAGCCAAAAACATTCAGTACTTC | CASRTQGEAKNIQYF | - | TRBV6-4 | TRBD1 | TRBJ2-4
TGCGCCAGCAGCCAAGAAGGGGGTTATTACACCTTC | CASSQEGGYYTF | - | TRBV4-1 | - | TRBJ1-2
TGCAGCGTTTCCAGGACAGGCCTGAACACTGAAGCTTTCTTT | CSVSRTGLNTEAFF | - | TRBV29-1 | TRBD1 | TRBJ1-1
TGTGCCAGCAGTAGGGTGAGGAAGTTCTACGAGCAGTACTTC | CASSRVRKFYEQYF | - | TRBV28 | - | TRBJ2-7
TGCAGTGCAAGGACAGGGGACAGCTCCTATAATTCACCCCTCCACTTT | CSARTGDSSYNSPLHF | - | TRBV20-1 | TRBD1 | TRBJ1-6
TGTGCCAGCTCACCGGCACAGGGGATCTACGAGCAGTACTTC | CASSPAQGIYEQYF | - | TRBV18 | TRBD1 | TRBJ2-7
TGTGCCAGCAGGACATTGTTTCAGGGGACCCAGTACTTC | CASRTLFQGTQYF | - | TRBV27 | - | TRBJ2-5
TGTGCCAGCAGTCGTGACAGGGGAATAACTGAAGCTTTCTTT | CASSRDRGITEAFF | - | TRBV6-5 | TRBD1 | TRBJ1-1
TGTGCCAGCAGCGGATACGGTAGAAACTATGGCTACACCTTC | CASSGYGRNYGYTF | - | TRBV5-6 | - | TRBJ1-2
TGTGCCACCAGTGATCCAGCCCCGGGACAGGGACGCTACGAGCAGTACTTC | CATSDPAPGQGRYEQYF | once | TRBV24-1 | TRBD1 | TRBJ2-7
TGTGCCAGCAGCCAAGTCCTCCTAACAGATACGCAGTATTTT | CASSQVLLTDTQYF | - | TRBV3-1 | - | TRBJ2-3
TGCGCCAGCAGTGGGAACGCTCAGAACACTGAAGCTTTCTTT | CASSGNAQNTEAFF | - | TRBV10-2 | - | TRBJ1-1
TGTGCCAGCAGCTCTGATGGAGGGAGCTACACCTTC | CASSSDGGSYTF | - | TRBV7-3 | - | TRBJ1-2
TGTGCCACAGGGGGCGAGCTGAACACCGGGGAGCTGTTTTTT | CATGGELNTGELFF | - | TRBV28 | TRBD1 | TRBJ2-2
TGTGCCAGCAGCTTTCGACAGGACCCCTACGAGCAGTACTTC | CASSFRQDPYEQYF | - | TRBV7-8 | - | TRBJ2-7